Detailed here is one T cell receptor beta chain. The antigen this receptor binds is unknown. Base qualities are not provided; no much larger clone lies one nucleotide away. This entry is derived from a study of shared clonotypes between healthy human individuals (dated by TCRdb to 2018 to 2020). About the study as a whole: The cohort comprised two women and a few men aged 18 to 49 years. Per donor, leukapheresis produced somewhere between about 0.9 and 9.5 billion PBMCs. Libraries were prepared and TCR repertoires were sequenced by different laboratories using diverse techniques, in order to increase sequencing depth and limit assay-specific biases. The study deeply sequenced blood TCR repertoires of roughly five healthy adults to estimate repertoire size and the extent of clonotype sharing between individuals. For each donor, CD4 naive and CD4 memory were each given three plates, CD8 naive was given two plates, and CD8 memory was given one plate. General study outcomes and caveats: Larger estimated clonotype richness was generally found for naive subsets than for memory subsets. Higher generation probabilities were observed for clonotypes shared by all four sorted-subset donors than for non-shared clonotypes. Across a few donors, around 5.4% of naive CD4, roughly 3.5% of naive CD8, 2.3% of memory CD4, and over 0.35% of memory CD8 clonotypes were shared. Because the study included a small number of donors, the genetic and exposure-history diversity represented was limited. Only blood was sampled, and tissue TCR repertoires likely differ from those in blood. Rarefaction of sorted-subset datasets indicated incomplete sequencing despite the large sequencing depth. Pairwise subsampling indicated that sequencing depth was expected to affect the degree of clonotype sharing among donors.

Using the deep immunoSEQ assay, TCR CDR3 regions were amplified from genomic DNA by multiplex PCR. Genomic DNA extracted from each cell subset was distributed evenly over all wells of several immunoSEQ 96-well plates, and each plate served as one replicate. For sorted subsets, about 210 ng of genomic DNA, equivalent to some 30,000 T cell genomes, went into each replicate PCR. Purified libraries were measured with a Qubit 3.0 fluorometer, size-checked on a Bioanalyzer 2100, and measured again with the KAPA Library Quantification kit. Each immunoSEQ 96-well plate was sequenced on its own single-read 150-cycle Illumina NextSeq 550 flow cell. Per the original workflow: Because only junctional sequences without quality scores were contained in the immunoSEQ output, filtering matching that applied to full-length reads could not be performed. Sequences were annotated with PyIR, a Python wrapper for IgBLAST v1.9, and V/J genes and CDR3 were assigned using IMGT germline references. Any read was removed if the V/J assignment was weak (E-value above 1e-6), the CDR3 was missing, or the read contained stop codons, out-of-frame junctions, or ambiguous translated residues. V3J clonotypes were defined by identical inferred V gene, J gene, and CDR3 amino acid sequence. To compute the percentage overlap between repertoires, the number of shared unique clonotypes was divided by the size of the smaller repertoire. Repertoire richness was assessed with RTK rarefaction, the Chao1 estimator, and Recon v2.1 estimates of unobserved clonotypes. OLGA was used to compute generation probabilities for all TCRbeta clonotypes that the gDNA method yielded from a few donors. This is the immuneACCESS table as TCRdb keeps it, with only in-frame sequences that have V and J called. A part of the clones is gone; compared with another copy, unresolved V genes explain less than half, and the rest is unexplained. V and J calls and clone size are copied from that table; D and trimming were computed from the DNA. The sample table records over a million clones; 96% of these occur just once. The top ten constitute 1.2% of the sample.

The donors were healthy, HIV-negative adults with no recently reported acute infections or vaccinations. Every donor was a Caucasian adult residing in Nashville, Tennessee, USA. CD4+ T cells were enriched through magnetic negative selection, after which naive cells were positively selected on CD45RA and the remaining negative fraction served as the memory subset. Blood was obtained by leukapheresis, after which PBMCs were separated by Ficoll-Histopaque density gradient centrifugation and cryopreserved in liquid nitrogen vapor phase. Analytical flow cytometry was used to check the purity and quantity of each magnetically sorted T cell population. From each sorted fraction, genomic DNA was isolated and quantified by UV absorbance on a Nanodrop 2000c. From its cysteine to its phenylalanine, the CDR3 spans 13 amino acids. Only the CDR3 part of the read is kept: 39 bases, read in frame from the first base. Via the germline V gene, CDR1 is MDHEN and CDR2 SYDVKM. The trim is 6 bases for V and 11 bases for J, with a gap of 20 bases between the germline ends.

The sample consisted of naive CD4+ T cells sorted from blood. The cell subset or site label of this sample denotes: CD45RA+ positively selected. The receptor comes from a man under 40 in good health. This chain joins TRBV28 to TRBJ2-7; the D segment could be TRBD2, given 6 matching bases. Read as DNA, the sequence is TGTGCCAGCAGCTTAAAACCCCATAGGAGGGAGTACTTC. Translated, this is CASSLKPHRREYF.